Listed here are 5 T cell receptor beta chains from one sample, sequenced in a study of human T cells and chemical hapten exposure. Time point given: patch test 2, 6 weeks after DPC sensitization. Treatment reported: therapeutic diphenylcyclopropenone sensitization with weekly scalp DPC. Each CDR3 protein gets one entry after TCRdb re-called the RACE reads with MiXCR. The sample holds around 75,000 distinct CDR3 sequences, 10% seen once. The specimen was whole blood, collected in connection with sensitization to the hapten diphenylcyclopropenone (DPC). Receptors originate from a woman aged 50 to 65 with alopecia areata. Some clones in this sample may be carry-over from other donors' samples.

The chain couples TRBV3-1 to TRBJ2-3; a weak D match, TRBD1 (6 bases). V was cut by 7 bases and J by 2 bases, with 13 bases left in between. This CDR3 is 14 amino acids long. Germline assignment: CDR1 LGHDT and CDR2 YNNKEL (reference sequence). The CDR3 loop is CASTITGFTDTQYF. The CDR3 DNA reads TGTGCCAGCACCATTACAGGGTTCACAGATACGCAGTATTTT.

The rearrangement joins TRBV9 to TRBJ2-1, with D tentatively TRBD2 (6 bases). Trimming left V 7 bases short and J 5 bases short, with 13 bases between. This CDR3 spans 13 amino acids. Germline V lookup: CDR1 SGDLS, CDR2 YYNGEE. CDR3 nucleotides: TGTGCCAGCGGGGGGAGGAACGACAATGAGCAGTTCTTC. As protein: CASGGRNDNEQFF.

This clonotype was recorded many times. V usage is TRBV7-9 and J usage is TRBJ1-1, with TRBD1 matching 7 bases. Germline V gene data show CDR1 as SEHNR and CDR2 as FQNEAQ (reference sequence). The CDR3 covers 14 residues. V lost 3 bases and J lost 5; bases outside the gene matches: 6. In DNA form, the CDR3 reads TGTGCCAGCAGCTTTATCGGCAGGGGGACTGAAGCTTTCTTT. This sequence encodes CASSFIGRGTEAFF. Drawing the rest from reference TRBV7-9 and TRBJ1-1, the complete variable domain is DTGVSQNPRHKITKRGQNVTFRCDPISEHNRLYWYRQTLGQGPEFLTYFQNEAQLEKSRLLSDRFSAERPKGSFSTLEIQRTEQGDSAMYLCASSFIGRGTEAFFGQGTRLTVV.

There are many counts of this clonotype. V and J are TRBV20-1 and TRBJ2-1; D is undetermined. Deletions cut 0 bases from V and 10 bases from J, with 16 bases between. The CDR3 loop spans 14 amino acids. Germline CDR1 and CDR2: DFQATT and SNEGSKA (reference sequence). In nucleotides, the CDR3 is TGCAGTGCTAGAGAAGTACTGCGTTATGGGGAGCAGTTCTTC. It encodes CSAREVLRYGEQFF.

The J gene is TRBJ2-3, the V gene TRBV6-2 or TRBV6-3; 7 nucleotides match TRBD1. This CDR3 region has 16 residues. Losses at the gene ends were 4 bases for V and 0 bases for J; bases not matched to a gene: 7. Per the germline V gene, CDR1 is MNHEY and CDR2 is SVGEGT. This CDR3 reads CASSSDRSISTDTQYF. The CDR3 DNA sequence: TGTGCCAGCAGTTCGGACAGGTCTATTAGCACAGATACGCAGTATTTT.